Included here is one T cell receptor (beta chain) sequence, with context. This specimen belongs to a study of control samples from healthy donors and cancer patients. Clones were sequenced by immunoSEQ multiplex PCR, and TCRdb holds only the in-frame ones, with some missing. The data contain approximately 100,000 clones, roughly 90% of them singletons. The TCR was taken from a man aged 25 to 40 in good health. The source material was blood.

The CDR3 DNA reads TGTGCCGCTGGTCCGGGAACGGAGGACTATGGCTACACCTTC. This translates into CAAGPGTEDYGYTF. The chain employs TRBV6-5 and TRBJ1-2; D is undetermined. Germline CDR1 is MNHEY and CDR2 is SVGAGI. The germline V and J ends were trimmed by 11 bases and 3 bases, with 19 bases remaining between them. This CDR3 comprises 14 residues.